This T cell receptor (beta chain) came from a study of monozygotic twins with inflammatory bowel disease. General observations from the study: Individual T cell subtypes were not distinguishable.

The CDR3 runs to 15 residues. Germline assignment: CDR1 DFQATT and CDR2 SNEGSKA (reference sequence). To note about this clonotype: No antigen is known for it.

Eight separate reactions per sample served to make cDNA. TCRdb reprocessed the 5' RACE reads; each CDR3 protein has one entry and no DNA is given. Its listing shows around 380,000 distinct CDR3 sequences. What was sequenced was blood. The source of this sequence is a human donor with ulcerative colitis or Crohn's disease, or a healthy co-twin of an affected twin (not recorded which). The chain links TRBV20-1 to TRBJ2-6; TCRdb proposes TRBD1, but this gene call is untestable without DNA. Here the CDR3 reads CSAHQGASGANVLTF.